The 13 T cell receptor beta chains listed next were all sequenced from one sample in a study of blood T cells in healthy people across ages. PCR was performed a second time for about 7 to 12 cycles using a sample-barcoded 5' primer and a J-beta primer mix. TCRdb independently ran MiXCR on the 5' RACE reads; one entry per CDR3 protein. Here the sample spans 1.4 million or so distinct CDR3 sequences, roughly two fifths being singletons. The sequenced sample was blood. Receptor source: a woman under 30 in good health.

This clonotype was seen a few times. A much larger clone is a single base away; this may be a read error. The gene calls are TRBV27 and TRBJ1-6; the D gene is possibly TRBD1 (5 bases). The CDR3 runs 14 residues. Germline lookup yields CDR1 MNHEY and CDR2 SMNVEV (reference sequence). CDR3 region: CASSFRETNSPPHF. In DNA form, the CDR3 reads TGTGCCAGCAGTTTCAGGGAAACGAATTCACCCCCCCACTTT.

The CDR3 DNA reads as TGCAGCGTTGAAGAGCCGGCAGGGAGGCGCAATGAGCAGTTCTTC. Protein product: CSVEEPAGRRNEQFF. The chain employs TRBV29-1 and TRBJ2-1, with D possibly being TRBD2 (6 bases). The germline CDR1 and CDR2 sequences are SQVTM and ANQGSEA. The CDR3 runs 15 residues. Trimming left V 0 bases short and J 6 bases short, with 15 bases between.

This clonotype was counted once. The chain recombines TRBV4-3 with TRBJ1-1; 7 nucleotides line up with TRBD1. After removal of 4 bases from V and 6 bases from J, the junction contained 8 bases not matched to a gene. The CDR3 extends over 14 amino acids. Germline assignment: CDR1 LGHNA and CDR2 YSLEER. The CDR3 reads CASSRTTGLSEAFF. The DNA of the CDR3 is TGCGCCAGCAGCCGCACGACAGGGTTATCTGAAGCTTTCTTT.

V and J are TRBV6-6 and TRBJ2-1; possible D gene TRBD2, 6 bases. Germline V CDR1 and CDR2: MNHNY, SVGAGI (reference sequence). Trimming took off 0 bases at V and 10 bases at J, with 7 bases between the two ends. CDR3 length equals 12 residues. The CDR3 nucleotides are TGTGCCAGCAGTTACTCGGAGGGGGAGCAGTTCTTC. Protein sequence: CASSYSEGEQFF.

This clonotype has a single count. One end of the junction does not line up with germline, which may come from a read error. This rearrangement joins TRBV5-1 to TRBJ2-5; D is perhaps TRBD2 (6 bases). Germline V CDR1 and CDR2: SGHRS, YFSETQ. The CDR3 has 16 residues. CDR3 in amino acids: CASSLVRDASQETQYF. In DNA form, the CDR3 reads TGCGCCAGTAGCTTGGTGCGGGACGCAAGCCAAGAGACCCAGTACTTC.

This chain connects TRBV18 to TRBJ2-5, with D unclear. With 2 bases removed from V and 4 bases from J, the gap between germline ends came to 14 bases. CDR3 length: 15 residues. Per germline, CDR1 KGHSH and CDR2 LQKENI. The chain's CDR3 is CASSPTDRSLETQYF. CDR3 coding DNA: TGTGCCAGCTCACCAACAGATCGCTCCTTAGAGACCCAGTACTTC.

This clonotype has more than one count but fewer than ten. The J gene is TRBJ1-1, the V gene TRBV6-6; a weak D match, TRBD1 (6 bases). This CDR3 contains 15 residues. Germline V CDR1 and CDR2: MNHNY, SVGAGI (reference sequence). Trimming shortened V by 0 bases and J by 1 base, and 9 bases separated the two germline ends. CDR3: CASSYSQGWNTEAFF. The CDR3 nucleotides are TGTGCCAGCAGTTACTCGCAGGGGTGGAACACTGAAGCTTTCTTT.

This clonotype was recorded many times. This sequence joins TRBV20-1 and TRBJ1-4; the match to TRBD1 covers 7 bases. The CDR3 has 14 amino acids. J lost 5 bases, V lost 1 base, and 4 bases had no gene match. Germline V lookup: CDR1 DFQATT, CDR2 SNEGSKA (reference sequence). The CDR3 sequence: CSARVRGRNEKLFF. CDR3 DNA: TGCAGTGCTAGAGTTAGGGGGCGCAATGAAAAACTGTTTTTT.

This clonotype was found many times. The rearrangement joins TRBV20-1 to TRBJ2-7, with TRBD1 matching 8 bases. The germline CDR1 and CDR2 sequences are DFQATT and SNEGSKA (reference sequence). J gave up 3 bases and V 6 bases, and 7 bases lay outside the gene matches. The CDR3 has 13 residues. In nucleotides, the CDR3 is TGCAGTGCCAACGGACAGGGTGTCTACGAGCAGTACTTC. Protein: CSANGQGVYEQYF.

This clonotype was counted between two and nine times. This chain's CDR3 is CASLSARGNYGYTF. In DNA, the CDR3 is TGTGCCAGCCTTAGCGCCAGGGGCAACTATGGCTACACCTTC. This chain joins TRBV12-3 or TRBV12-4 and TRBJ1-2, with a possible D match to TRBD1 (6 bases). Trimming stripped 8 bases from V and 2 bases from J, with 15 bases between. The CDR3 loop spans 14 amino acids.

This sequence joins TRBV6-2 or TRBV6-3 and TRBJ1-5; D gene ambiguous. Trimming left V 10 bases short and J 2 bases short, with 12 bases between. From germline, CDR1 is MNHEY and CDR2 SVGEGT. The CDR3 covers 13 residues. The CDR3: CATAGVRNQPQHF. CDR3 sequence (DNA): TGTGCCACGGCCGGAGTTCGCAATCAGCCCCAGCATTTT.

In this sample, this clonotype turned up a few times. J is TRBJ2-5 and V is TRBV29-1; 8 nucleotides align to TRBD2. The CDR3 loop spans 14 amino acids. Germline-derived CDR1 and CDR2 are SQVTM and ANQGSEA. After removal of 4 bases from V and 5 bases from J, the junction contained 9 bases not matched to a gene. The CDR3 sequence is CSVALGLARETQYF. The DNA for the CDR3 is TGCAGCGTTGCTCTCGGACTAGCACGCGAGACCCAGTACTTC.

V gene TRBV7-2 combines with J gene TRBJ2-7; D perhaps matches TRBD2 (5 bases). This CDR3 comprises 14 residues. The V end was cut by 3 bases, the J end by 6 bases, with 15 bases between. CDR1 and CDR2 from the germline V gene are SGHTA and FQGNSA. The DNA of the CDR3 is TGTGCCAGCAGCTTCAGCGGAGCCCGCTTCGAGCAGTACTTC. It codes for CASSFSGARFEQYF. Full variable domain (outside the CDR3, taken from reference TRBV7-2 and TRBJ2-7): GAGVSQSPSNKVTEKGKDVELRCDPISGHTALYWYRQSLGQGLEFLIYFQGNSAPDKSGLPSDRFSAERTGGSVSTLTIQRTQQEDSAVYLCASSFSGARFEQYFGPGTRLTVT.